The T cell receptor beta chain under discussion was sequenced for a study of CD4+ T cells in melanoma. Study-wide results and caveats: A reported correlation linked neoantigen-specific CD4+ T cells to CD8+, macrophage and B cell function. In melanoma, neoantigen-specific CD4+ T cells reportedly differed in differentiation state.

Sequenced by immunoSEQ multiplex PCR; TCRdb stores in-frame clones only, minus some. Counted here are almost 15,000 clones, around 80% occurring once; the ten biggest clones make up 6.4%. The CDR3 extends over 16 amino acids. Trimming took off 3 bases at V and 4 bases at J, with 13 bases between the two ends. Germline V gene lookup returns CDR1 MNHEY and CDR2 SMNVEV (reference sequence). Details on this clone: The antigen remains unidentified.

What was sequenced was cells from a culture (not recorded whether cultured in vitro). This clonotype originated in a human donor with melanoma. The genes are TRBV27 and TRBJ2-6, with D possibly matching TRBD2 (5 bases). The CDR3 DNA reads as TGTGCCAGCAGTTTGCGGGCACGAAGAGGGGCCAACGTCCTGACTTTC. This codes for CASSLRARRGANVLTF.